This TCR beta chain is from a study of blood T cells in healthy people across ages. It was with a sample-barcoded 5' primer and a J-beta primer mix that a second PCR of about 6 to 12 cycles was run. TCRdb re-called the 5' RACE reads through MiXCR, storing one row per CDR3 protein. The sample carries 1,500,000 or so distinct CDR3 sequences, roughly 64% recorded once. Sequencing was done on a sample of blood. The clonotype comes from a man between 18 and 35 years old in good health.

This chain's CDR3 is CASSLGQRPYF. CDR3 nucleotides: TGTGCCAGCAGTCTCGGACAGAGGCCGTACTTC. V usage is TRBV28 and J usage is TRBJ2-7; D might be TRBD1 (6 bases). Trimming took off 5 bases at V and 12 bases at J, with 14 bases between the two ends. The V gene's germline CDR1 is MDHEN and CDR2 SYDVKM. The CDR3 is 11 amino acids.